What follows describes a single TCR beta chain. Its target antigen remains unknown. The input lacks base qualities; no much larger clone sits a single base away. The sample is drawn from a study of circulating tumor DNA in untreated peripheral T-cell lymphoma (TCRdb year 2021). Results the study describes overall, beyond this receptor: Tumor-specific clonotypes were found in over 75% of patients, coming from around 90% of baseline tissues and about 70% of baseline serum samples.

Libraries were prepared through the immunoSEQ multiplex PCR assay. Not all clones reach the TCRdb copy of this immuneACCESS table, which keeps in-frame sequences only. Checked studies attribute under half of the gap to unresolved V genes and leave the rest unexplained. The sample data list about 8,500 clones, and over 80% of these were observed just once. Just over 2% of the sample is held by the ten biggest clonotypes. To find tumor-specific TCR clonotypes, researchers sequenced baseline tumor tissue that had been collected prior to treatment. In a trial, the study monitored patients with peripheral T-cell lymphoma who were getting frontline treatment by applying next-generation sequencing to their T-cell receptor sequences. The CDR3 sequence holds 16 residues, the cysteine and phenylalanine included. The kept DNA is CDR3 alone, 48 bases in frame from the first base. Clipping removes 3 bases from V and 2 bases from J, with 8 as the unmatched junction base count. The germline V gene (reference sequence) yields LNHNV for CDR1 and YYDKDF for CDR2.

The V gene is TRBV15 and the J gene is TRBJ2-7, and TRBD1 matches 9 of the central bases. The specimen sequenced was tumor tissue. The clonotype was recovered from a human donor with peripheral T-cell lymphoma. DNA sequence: TGTGCCACCAGCAGCCGCGGACAGGGGCGCACCTACGAGCAGTACTTC. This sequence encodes CATSSRGQGRTYEQYF.